One sample yielded the 7 T cell receptor beta chains listed below, sequenced in a study of vaccination and CD4 T cells after COVID-19. Treatment reported: approximately 11-day PBMC culture with coronavirus spike peptide pools or control peptides (ViraFEST assay). Cultured CD4+ T cells had their DNA profiled by the Oncomine TCR Beta short-read assay. TCRdb independently ran MiXCR on the PCR reads; one entry per CDR3 protein. The data show 24,000 or so distinct CDR3 sequences, with 58% seen just once and around 3% held by the top ten. Antigens for these TCRs are unknown. The sample taken for sequencing was CD4+ T cells from blood, cultured in vitro. The source of these receptors is a human donor who had recovered from COVID-19.

This clonotype turned up a few times. The chain joins TRBV20-1 to TRBJ2-1; either TRBD1 or TRBD2 may fit D (6 bases each). The CDR3 covers 12 residues. V was shortened by 3 bases and J by 9 bases, with 12 bases between the two germline ends. Germline assignment: CDR1 DFQATT and CDR2 SNEGSKA (reference sequence). CDR3 bases: TGCAGTGCTAGTCGGGGGCCTGGTGAGCAGTTCTTC. Encoded protein: CSASRGPGEQFF.

The rearrangement links TRBV6-2 or TRBV6-3 to TRBJ1-1; tentative D call: TRBD1 (6 bases). Trimming cost V 6 bases and J 7 bases, with 9 bases left between them. The CDR3 runs to 11 residues. Germline CDR1 reads MNHEY; CDR2 reads SVGEGT. CDR3: CASSARGEAFF. CDR3 nucleotide sequence: TGTGCCAGCAGCGCCAGGGGTGAAGCTTTCTTT.

CDR3 nucleotide sequence: TGTGCCAGCAGAATTAACTTAGCGGGAGGCAGCTCCTACAATGAGCAGTTCTTC. This codes for CASRINLAGGSSYNEQFF. V usage is TRBV2 and J usage is TRBJ2-1; 10 bases line up with TRBD2. Germline values: CDR1 SNHLY, CDR2 FYNNEI. The V segment lost 6 bases and the J segment 0 bases; nucleotides outside the gene matches: 11. This CDR3 region has 18 residues.

The chain uses TRBV6-2 or TRBV6-3 and TRBJ1-1, with D unresolved. Germline CDR1 and CDR2: MNHEY and SVGEGT. The CDR3 runs to 14 residues. Trimming shortened V by 5 bases and J by 0 bases, and 10 bases separated the two germline ends. CDR3: CASSPRPMNTEAFF. In DNA, the CDR3 is TGTGCCAGCAGTCCCAGGCCTATGAACACTGAAGCTTTCTTT.

The V call is TRBV19, the J call TRBJ1-2; possible D gene TRBD1, 5 bases. The CDR3 extends over 18 amino acids. V lost 2 bases and J 0 bases, leaving 19 bases between the germline ends. CDR1 and CDR2 (germline): LNHDA, SQIVND (reference sequence). CDR3 region: CASSIRGRGVQANYGYTF. For the CDR3, the DNA is TGTGCCAGTAGTATAAGGGGAAGAGGGGTCCAAGCTAACTATGGCTACACCTTC. The entire variable domain, with the rest obtained from reference TRBV19 and TRBJ1-2, is as follows: DGGITQSPKYLFRKEGQNVTLSCEQNLNHDAMYWYRQDPGQGLRLIYYSQIVNDFQKGDIAEGYSVSREKKESFPLTVTSAQKNPTAFYLCASSIRGRGVQANYGYTFGSGTRLTVV.

CDR3 protein: CASSQDRGASRGREQYF. The CDR3 DNA follows: TGCGCCAGCAGCCAAGACAGGGGGGCTAGTCGGGGCAGGGAGCAGTACTTC. The chain carries TRBV4-1 and TRBJ2-7; D may be TRBD1 (7 bases). Germline V gene data show CDR1 as MGHRA and CDR2 as YSYEKL. V was trimmed by 0 bases and J by 7 bases, leaving 22 bases between them. CDR3 length equals 17 residues.

This clonotype has only a few counts. The genes are TRBV20-1 and TRBJ2-3; D ambiguous. Per the germline V gene, CDR1 is DFQATT and CDR2 is SNEGSKA (reference sequence). The V end was cut by 6 bases, the J end by 6 bases, with 13 bases between. CDR3 length: 12 amino acids. CDR3 region: CSANSVSDTQYF. The CDR3 coding sequence is TGCAGTGCCAATTCGGTTTCGGATACGCAGTATTTT.